This is a list of T cell receptor beta chains from one sample in a study of cytomegalovirus exposure and HLA in healthy donors. The table came from immunoSEQ multiplex PCR; TCRdb's copy has only in-frame clones and leaves some out. The top ten hold roughly 5.2% of the sample, which has about 170,000 clones, approximately 71% seen once. Source material: PBMCs. The receptors here all came from a woman under 30 in good health and CMV-seropositive. The CDR3 runs from the conserved cysteine through the conserved F or W. D genes are given only for firm matches. Expanded clones are given a class, and other clones once, few, many or no size at all.

v_call	j_call	clone_size	d_call	cdr3_aa	cdr3_nt
TRBV7-9	TRBJ1-6	NA	NA	CASDGGGGGSPLHF	TGTGCCAGCGACGGGGGCGGGGGGGGATCACCCCTCCACTTT
TRBV7-3	TRBJ1-6	NA	NA	CASSPNGGWNSPLHF	TGTGCCAGCAGCCCAAATGGAGGGTGGAATTCACCCCTCCACTTT
TRBV18	TRBJ2-7	NA	TRBD1	CASSPGTGINEQYF	TGTGCCAGCTCACCCGGGACAGGGATAAACGAGCAGTACTTC
TRBV5-1	TRBJ2-7	NA	NA	CASSMQDYEQYF	TGCGCCAGCAGCATGCAGGACTACGAGCAGTACTTC
TRBV5-1	TRBJ2-3	NA	TRBD1	CASRETGGSDTQYF	TGCGCCAGCAGAGAGACAGGGGGGTCAGATACGCAGTATTTT
TRBV28	TRBJ1-5	NA	TRBD1	CATRQGGSFNQPQHF	TGTGCCACTAGACAGGGGGGTAGTTTTAATCAGCCCCAGCATTTT
TRBV29-1	TRBJ1-5	NA	NA	CSVRQDSNQPQHF	TGCAGCGTTCGACAGGATAGCAATCAGCCCCAGCATTTT
TRBV6-5	TRBJ1-6	few	NA	CASSQGRDNSPLHF	TGTGCCAGCAGCCAGGGGCGGGATAATTCACCCCTCCACTTT
TRBV5-1	TRBJ1-6	NA	NA	CASSLGETYNSPLHF	TGCGCCAGCAGCTTGGGCGAGACCTATAATTCACCCCTCCACTTT
TRBV2	TRBJ1-2	few	NA	CASSPPNNGYTF	TGTGCCAGCAGTCCCCCTAATAATGGCTACACCTTC
TRBV4-1	TRBJ2-3	once	TRBD2	CASSQVGGGASDTQYF	TGCGCCAGCAGCCAAGTCGGCGGGGGGGCATCAGATACGCAGTATTTT
TRBV14	TRBJ2-5	NA	NA	CASSQDSIEREGGETQYF	TGTGCCAGCAGCCAAGATAGTATTGAGAGGGAAGGAGGGGAGACCCAGTACTTC
TRBV9	TRBJ1-1	NA	NA	CASSVAPDTEAFF	TGTGCCAGCAGCGTAGCTCCAGACACTGAAGCTTTCTTT
TRBV11-2	TRBJ1-1	NA	NA	CASSTGLNTEAFF	TGTGCCAGCAGTACCGGGTTGAACACTGAAGCTTTCTTT
TRBV19	TRBJ1-6	NA	NA	CASSEQGNSPLHF	TGTGCCAGTAGCGAACAGGGTAATTCACCCCTCCACTTT
TRBV9	TRBJ2-1	once	NA	CASSGETSTGNEQFF	TGTGCCAGCAGCGGAGAGACCAGTACGGGAAATGAGCAGTTCTTC
TRBV10-3	TRBJ2-5	NA	TRBD2	CAISEYGGTTWKTQYF	TGTGCCATCAGTGAGTACGGGGGGACTACTTGGAAGACCCAGTACTTC
TRBV9	TRBJ2-1	NA	TRBD2	CASSVAGLAGGLDEQFF	TGTGCCAGCAGCGTAGCCGGACTAGCGGGGGGGCTTGATGAGCAGTTCTTC
TRBV4-3	TRBJ1-5	NA	NA	CASSQVTASQPQHF	TGCGCCAGCAGCCAGGTGACAGCTAGTCAGCCCCAGCATTTT
TRBV5-1	TRBJ2-5	NA	NA	CASSLEGRVQETQYF	TGCGCCAGCAGCTTGGAAGGCAGGGTTCAAGAGACCCAGTACTTC
TRBV5-6	TRBJ2-7	NA	NA	CASSLLRGTYEQYF	TGTGCCAGCAGCTTGCTAAGGGGTACCTACGAGCAGTACTTC
TRBV4-2	TRBJ2-2	few	TRBD2	CASSQESPAGETGELFF	TGTGCCAGCAGCCAAGAATCCCCAGCGGGGGAAACCGGGGAGCTGTTTTTT
TRBV25-1	TRBJ2-7	NA	NA	CASSLDSGPLEQYF	TGTGCCAGCAGCCTGGACAGTGGGCCACTCGAGCAGTACTTC
TRBV11-2	TRBJ2-3	NA	TRBD2	CASSISGGLTDTQYF	TGTGCCAGCAGCATTAGCGGGGGCCTGACAGATACGCAGTATTTT
TRBV6-5	TRBJ2-7	few	TRBD1	CASSYSDRVSYEQYF	TGTGCCAGCAGTTACTCAGACAGGGTTTCCTACGAGCAGTACTTC
TRBV7-3	TRBJ2-1	NA	NA	CASSLAVYNEQFF	TGTGCCAGCAGCTTAGCAGTCTACAATGAGCAGTTCTTC
TRBV4-1	TRBJ2-2	once	TRBD2	CASSQDSSGGSNTGELFF	TGCGCCAGCAGCCAAGATAGTAGCGGGGGTTCGAACACCGGGGAGCTGTTTTTT
TRBV5-1	TRBJ2-5	NA	NA	CASRSEETQYF	TGCGCCAGCAGATCTGAGGAGACCCAGTACTTC
TRBV28	TRBJ1-1	NA	NA	CASSLIGRGRVTEAFF	TGTGCCAGCAGTTTGATAGGTAGGGGCAGGGTAACTGAAGCTTTCTTT
TRBV19	TRBJ2-7	NA	NA	CASSIGNSNYEQYF	TGTGCCAGTAGTATAGGAAACAGTAACTACGAGCAGTACTTC
TRBV6-5	TRBJ2-7	NA	NA	CASSPLGGYEQYF	TGTGCCAGCAGTCCTCTGGGGGGATACGAGCAGTACTTC
TRBV7-9	TRBJ1-2	once	NA	CASSLSTGLIGYTF	TGTGCCAGCAGCTTATCTACAGGGTTGATTGGCTACACCTTC
TRBV13	TRBJ1-1	NA	TRBD1	CASSSGTGGPSSWGTVEAFF	TGTGCCAGCAGTTCCGGGACAGGGGGCCCCTCTTCCTGGGGTACCGTTGAAGCTTTCTTT
TRBV13	TRBJ2-1	NA	NA	CASSLGASNEQFF	TGTGCCAGCAGCTTAGGAGCTAGCAATGAGCAGTTCTTC
TRBV11-2	TRBJ2-4	NA	NA	CASSLARQNIQYF	TGTGCCAGCAGCTTAGCCAGGCAAAACATTCAGTACTTC
TRBV4-1	TRBJ1-1	few	NA	CASSQEGRKNTEAFF	TGCGCCAGCAGCCAAGAGGGCAGGAAGAACACTGAAGCTTTCTTT
TRBV25-1	TRBJ1-3	NA	TRBD1	CASSELQGAENTIYF	TGTGCCAGCAGTGAACTCCAGGGGGCAGAAAACACCATATATTTT
TRBV7-2	TRBJ2-2	NA	TRBD2	CASSPLQRGKTGELFF	TGTGCCAGCAGCCCCCTCCAGCGGGGGAAAACCGGGGAGCTGTTTTTT
TRBV10-3	TRBJ1-3	NA	NA	CAISKGERIGPKAGNTIYF	TGTGCCATCTCCAAGGGAGAACGAATCGGCCCGAAGGCTGGAAACACCATATATTTT
TRBV28	TRBJ2-3	once	TRBD2	CASSLLSAGGQPGTDTQYF	TGTGCCAGCAGTTTATTATCCGCGGGGGGTCAACCCGGAACAGATACGCAGTATTTT
TRBV5-5	TRBJ2-7	NA	TRBD1	CASSPRDRVYEQYF	TGTGCCAGCAGTCCGCGGGACAGGGTATACGAGCAGTACTTC
TRBV4-1	TRBJ1-1	NA	TRBD1	CASSQELRPTGVGNTEAFF	TGCGCCAGCAGCCAAGAATTACGTCCGACAGGGGTGGGGAACACTGAAGCTTTCTTT
TRBV7-7	TRBJ2-2	NA	NA	CASSFGAAGELFF	TGTGCTAGCAGCTTTGGGGCTGCCGGGGAGCTGTTTTTT
TRBV5-6	TRBJ2-1	NA	TRBD2	CASSYAGTRLYNEQFF	TGTGCCAGCAGTTATGCCGGGACTAGGTTATACAATGAGCAGTTCTTC
TRBV30	TRBJ1-2	NA	TRBD1	CAWSRPGQARYGYTF	TGTGCCTGGAGTCGGCCTGGACAGGCTCGCTATGGCTACACCTTC
TRBV18	TRBJ2-5	NA	TRBD2	CASSPGTGGETQYF	TGTGCCAGCTCACCAGGGACGGGAGGGGAGACCCAGTACTTC
TRBV9	TRBJ1-5	NA	NA	CASSEDSDNQPQHF	TGTGCCAGCAGCGAGGACAGTGACAATCAGCCCCAGCATTTT
TRBV7-6	TRBJ1-4	NA	NA	CASSSTVAFEKLFF	TGTGCCAGCAGCTCTACAGTGGCTTTTGAAAAACTGTTTTTT
TRBV6-5	TRBJ2-7	NA	TRBD1	CASSPHRGAYEQYF	TGTGCCAGCAGTCCACACAGGGGTGCGTACGAGCAGTACTTC
TRBV5-6	TRBJ2-3	once	TRBD1	CASSRQGRISTDTQYF	TGTGCCAGCAGCCGACAGGGCCGAATTAGCACAGATACGCAGTATTTT
TRBV19	TRBJ1-1	NA	NA	CASGTQGVNTEAFF	TGTGCCAGTGGGACACAGGGAGTTAACACTGAAGCTTTCTTT
TRBV28	TRBJ2-7	NA	TRBD1	CASQRQGSYEQYF	TGTGCCAGCCAACGACAGGGGTCCTACGAGCAGTACTTC
TRBV6-5	TRBJ1-5	NA	NA	CASRRGGGWPQHF	TGTGCCAGCAGGCGGGGCGGGGGCTGGCCCCAGCATTTT
TRBV7-9	TRBJ1-1	NA	NA	CASSLSAGGPGTEAFF	TGTGCCAGCAGCTTAAGTGCCGGGGGGCCGGGCACTGAAGCTTTCTTT
TRBV27	TRBJ2-7	NA	TRBD1	CATKPGQTHYEQYF	TGTGCCACCAAACCGGGACAGACTCACTACGAGCAGTACTTC
TRBV9	TRBJ2-7	once	TRBD2	CASSVGAGGPYEQYF	TGTGCCAGCAGCGTAGGAGCGGGGGGGCCTTACGAGCAGTACTTC
TRBV5-1	TRBJ2-7	NA	TRBD1	CASSQLQGNSYEQYF	TGCGCCAGCAGCCAACTACAGGGGAACTCCTACGAGCAGTACTTC
TRBV5-1	TRBJ1-1	NA	TRBD1	CASSFMDRGTEAFF	TGCGCCAGCAGCTTCATGGACAGGGGCACTGAAGCTTTCTTT
TRBV11-2	TRBJ1-1	NA	NA	CASSNGRKGEAFF	TGTGCCAGCAGTAACGGGAGGAAGGGTGAAGCTTTCTTT